These 23 T cell receptor beta chains were sequenced from one sample in a study of cytomegalovirus exposure and HLA in healthy donors (dated by TCRdb to the late 2010s). The library relied on the immunoSEQ multiplex PCR assay. What TCRdb holds here is the immuneACCESS table cut down to in-frame rearrangements. Part of the clones is not present; checked against another copy, under half of the missing clones reflect an unresolved V gene, and the others are unexplained. The sample table shows about 78,000 clones, and about 96% are seen once. In total, the top ten clones hold over 1.5% of the sample. Material: PBMCs. These receptors all come from a man in his late teens or twenties in good health and CMV-seropositive.

The rearrangement joins TRBV5-1 to TRBJ2-7; 9 bases agree with TRBD1. The germline CDR1 and CDR2 sequences are SGHRS and YFSETQ. This CDR3 spans 15 amino acids. With 4 bases clipped from V and 3 bases from J, the junction kept 8 bases outside the gene matches. The CDR3 DNA reads as TGCGCCAGCAGCCTCGGACAGGGGCCATTCTACGAGCAGTACTTC. It yields the protein CASSLGQGPFYEQYF. Full variable domain (remainder filled in from reference TRBV5-1 and TRBJ2-7): KAGVTQTPRYLIKTRGQQVTLSCSPISGHRSVSWYQQTPGQGLQFLFEYFSETQRNKGNFPGRFSGRQFSNSRSEMNVSTLELGDSALYLCASSLGQGPFYEQYFGPGTRLTVT.

The rearrangement uses TRBV19 and TRBJ2-4; D may be TRBD2 (6 bases). Germline V lookup: CDR1 LNHDA, CDR2 SQIVND (reference sequence). The CDR3 runs to 15 residues. V was trimmed by 5 bases and J by 3 bases, leaving 14 bases between them. The CDR3, as DNA: TGTGCCAGTAGTCCCTGGGGGGACGTCAAAAACATTCAGTACTTC. It is translated as CASSPWGDVKNIQYF.

CDR3 nucleotides: TGTGCCAGCAGTGAGTGGAGCGGGACGACAGATACGCAGTATTTT. Translating it yields CASSEWSGTTDTQYF. The rearrangement joins TRBV6-1 to TRBJ2-3; 7 nucleotides agree with TRBD2. V lost 3 bases and J lost 3; bases outside the gene matches: 6. Germline V lookup: CDR1 MNHNS, CDR2 SASEGT. The CDR3 spans 15 residues.

J is TRBJ2-5 and V is TRBV28; maybe TRBD2 (6 bases). Trimming pared 5 bases from V and 1 base from J, leaving 17 bases between. CDR1 and CDR2 from the germline V gene are MDHEN and SYDVKM. The CDR3 has 16 amino acids. The CDR3 DNA follows: TGTGCCAGCAGTCCACGTCGGGACTCCCGCCAAGAGACCCAGTACTTC. This codes for CASSPRRDSRQETQYF.

This chain uses TRBV4-1 with TRBJ2-7; 9 nucleotides line up with TRBD1. The length of the CDR3 is 14 residues. Germline V lookup: CDR1 MGHRA, CDR2 YSYEKL. The trim removed 5 bases at V and 4 bases at J, leaving 6 bases unmatched. The CDR3 nucleotides read TGCGCCAGCAGCACCGGGACAGGGTTGTACGAGCAGTACTTC. It encodes CASSTGTGLYEQYF.

CDR3 sequence: CASRQGTSTDTQYF. CDR3 nucleotide sequence: TGTGCCAGCAGACAGGGAACTAGCACAGATACGCAGTATTTT. This chain connects TRBV2 to TRBJ2-3; the D gene is possibly TRBD1 (6 bases). The CDR3 runs to 14 residues. Trimming took off 6 bases at V and 0 bases at J, with 10 bases between the two ends. Germline V gene data show CDR1 as SNHLY and CDR2 as FYNNEI.

This clone has just a few counts. The V call is TRBV18, the J call TRBJ1-2, with 9 bases identical to TRBD1. The CDR3 totals 15 residues. Germline values: CDR1 KGHSH, CDR2 LQKENI. V trimming: 3 bases; J trimming: 5 bases; junction bases outside the gene matches: 7. The CDR3 spells CASSPGQGRRYGYTF. CDR3 nucleotides: TGTGCCAGCTCACCGGGACAGGGAAGAAGATATGGCTACACCTTC.

The rearrangement links TRBV28 to TRBJ2-3, with TRBD2 as a possible D gene (6 bases). Germline lookup yields CDR1 MDHEN and CDR2 SYDVKM. This CDR3 is built from 16 residues. Trimming stripped 5 bases from V and 5 bases from J, with 20 bases between. The CDR3 spells CASSLGLAMGGDTQYF. The DNA for the CDR3 is TGTGCCAGCAGTCTGGGACTGGCAATGGGAGGAGATACGCAGTATTTT.

The chain employs TRBV2 and TRBJ2-5; 12 bases match TRBD2. The CDR3 consists of 18 residues. Germline values: CDR1 SNHLY, CDR2 FYNNEI. Germline trimming cut 1 base from V and 1 base from J; bases unmatched to any gene: 7. The CDR3, as DNA: TGTGCCAGCAGTGAAGTGCTAGCGGGAGGGCGCCTCCAAGAGACCCAGTACTTC. This encodes CASSEVLAGGRLQETQYF.

V is TRBV19 and J is TRBJ2-7; D is perhaps TRBD1 (6 bases). The CDR3 contains 15 residues. The V gene's germline CDR1 is LNHDA and CDR2 SQIVND (reference sequence). V was pared by 2 bases and J by 1 base, with 12 bases between. CDR3 amino acids: CASSIWTDPSYEQYF. Written as DNA, the CDR3 is TGTGCCAGTAGTATATGGACAGATCCATCCTACGAGCAGTACTTC.

The chain has TRBV29-1 and TRBJ2-5; 8 bases map to TRBD1. The CDR3 is made up of 13 amino acids. With 0 bases clipped from V and 5 bases from J, the junction kept 2 bases outside the gene matches. In germline, CDR1 is SQVTM, CDR2 ANQGSEA. The CDR3 DNA follows: TGCAGCGTTGAAGAGGACAGGGATGAGACCCAGTACTTC. Amino acid sequence: CSVEEDRDETQYF.

The J gene is TRBJ2-5, the V gene TRBV18; 10 positions agree with TRBD2. The CDR3 length is 17 residues. V shed 0 bases and J 5 bases; nucleotides not matched to a gene: 9. Looked up from germline, CDR1 is KGHSH and CDR2 is LQKENI. The DNA for the CDR3 is TGTGCCAGCTCACCACCGTTAGTAACTAGCGGGGAGGAGACCCAGTACTTC. Protein sequence: CASSPPLVTSGEETQYF. Together with reference TRBV18 and TRBJ2-5, the CDR3 gives the full variable domain: NAGVMQNPRHLVRRRGQEARLRCSPMKGHSHVYWYRQLPEEGLKFMVYLQKENIIDESGMPKERFSAEFPKEGPSILRIQQVVRGDSAAYFCASSPPLVTSGEETQYFGPGTRLLVL.

The chain uses TRBV5-4 and TRBJ2-1; 8 bases line up with TRBD2. The germline CDR1 and CDR2 sequences are SGHNT and YYREEE (reference sequence). The CDR3 extends over 14 amino acids. J lost 6 bases, V lost 9 bases, and 11 bases had no gene match. This chain's CDR3 is CATLAGGLSNEQFF. For the CDR3, the DNA is TGTGCCACCTTGGCGGGAGGCCTTTCCAATGAGCAGTTCTTC.

V gene TRBV2 combines with J gene TRBJ2-2; 8 nucleotides match TRBD2. This CDR3 has 15 residues. Germline CDR1 and CDR2: SNHLY and FYNNEI. Trimming at V came to 4 bases and at J to 6 bases, leaving 7 bases not matched to a gene. The CDR3 loop is CASSVMERESGELFF. CDR3 nucleotides: TGTGCCAGCAGTGTGATGGAGCGGGAGTCCGGGGAGCTGTTTTTT.

This rearrangement joins TRBV27 to TRBJ2-7, with 9 bases aligning to TRBD1. Per germline, CDR1 MNHEY and CDR2 SMNVEV (reference sequence). The CDR3 contains 15 residues. The V gene end was trimmed by 8 bases and the J gene end by 3 bases; junction bases not matched to a gene: 11. The DNA for the CDR3 is TGTGCCAGCTCACCCTCCGGGACAGGGCACTACGAGCAGTACTTC. The encoded protein is CASSPSGTGHYEQYF.

The V call is TRBV11-3, the J call TRBJ2-2; a weak D match, TRBD1 (5 bases). V shed 1 base and J shed 6 bases, with 9 bases lying between them. This CDR3 is built from 14 residues. Per germline, CDR1 SGHNT and CDR2 YENEEA. The CDR3 DNA reads as TGTGCCAGCAGCTTAGTCTTAGGGGCCGGGGAGCTGTTTTTT. The encoded protein is CASSLVLGAGELFF. Complete variable domain (other parts from reference TRBV11-3 and TRBJ2-2): EAGVVQSPRYKIIEKKQPVAFWCNPISGHNTLYWYLQNLGQGPELLIRYENEEAVDDSQLPKDRFSAERLKGVDSTLKIQPAELGDSAVYLCASSLVLGAGELFFGEGSRLTVL.

The chain carries TRBV6-4 and TRBJ1-1; possible D gene TRBD1, 5 bases. This CDR3 region has 14 residues. V was trimmed by 6 bases and J by 0 bases, leaving 11 bases between them. Germline V gene lookup returns CDR1 MRHNA and CDR2 SNTAGT. The CDR3: CASRAGYMNTEAFF. The CDR3 coding sequence is TGTGCCAGCAGAGCAGGGTACATGAACACTGAAGCTTTCTTT.

The V and J genes are TRBV11-3 and TRBJ2-2; D uncertain. The CDR3 consists of 14 residues. CDR1 and CDR2 (germline): SGHNT, YENEEA. V lost 3 bases, J lost 4 bases, and 9 bases lay in between. The CDR3 sequence is CASSFDRSTGELFF. CDR3 nucleotide sequence: TGTGCCAGCAGCTTTGATCGGAGCACCGGGGAGCTGTTTTTT.

The J gene is TRBJ2-2, the V gene TRBV7-9; TRBD1 matches at 9 bases. Per germline, CDR1 SEHNR and CDR2 FQNEAQ (reference sequence). The CDR3 spans 14 residues. V shed 5 bases, J shed 6 bases, and the junction held 4 bases outside the gene matches. This chain's CDR3 is CASSIQGAAGELFF. DNA of the CDR3: TGTGCCAGCAGCATACAGGGGGCCGCCGGGGAGCTGTTTTTT.

V usage is TRBV27 and J usage is TRBJ1-1; no clear D gene. Germline V gives CDR1 MNHEY, CDR2 SMNVEV (reference sequence). Trimming stripped 0 bases from V and 6 bases from J, with 8 bases between. The CDR3 spans 13 residues. The CDR3 loop reads CASSLSRVSEAFF. In DNA form, the CDR3 reads TGTGCCAGCAGTTTATCGAGGGTATCTGAAGCTTTCTTT.

The rearrangement links TRBV29-1 to TRBJ2-6; TRBD2 agrees at 8 bases. CDR3 length: 15 residues. Germline CDR1 is SQVTM and CDR2 is ANQGSEA. Trimming at V came to 4 bases and at J to 2 bases, leaving 4 bases not matched to a gene. The CDR3 DNA sequence: TGCAGCGTTGTGGGGCGGGGGGCTGGGGCCAACGTCCTGACTTTC. It is translated as CSVVGRGAGANVLTF.

The rearrangement uses TRBV5-1 and TRBJ1-4; 7 bases map to TRBD1. Germline V gene data show CDR1 as SGHRS and CDR2 as YFSETQ. This CDR3 has 15 residues. Trimming took 4 bases from V and 3 from J; bases not matched to a gene: 6. This chain's CDR3 is CASSADREANEKLFF. The CDR3 nucleotides read TGCGCCAGCAGCGCCGACAGGGAGGCTAATGAAAAACTGTTTTTT. The variable domain in full, with the rest retrieved from reference TRBV5-1 and TRBJ1-4, is KAGVTQTPRYLIKTRGQQVTLSCSPISGHRSVSWYQQTPGQGLQFLFEYFSETQRNKGNFPGRFSGRQFSNSRSEMNVSTLELGDSALYLCASSADREANEKLFFGSGTQLSVL.

A few counts support this clone. The chain joins TRBV5-4 to TRBJ1-2; 10 bases map to TRBD1. Germline assignment: CDR1 SGHNT and CDR2 YYREEE (reference sequence). With V trimmed by 4 bases and J by 5 bases, 11 bases remained unmatched. The CDR3 has 16 amino acids. The CDR3 nucleotides are TGTGCCAGCAGCGGCGGGACAGGGGCCTATACTTATGGCTACACCTTC. Its translation is CASSGGTGAYTYGYTF.